The clone carrying this T cell receptor beta chain was observed a handful of times. Antigen: not known. Study results and limitations: Larger-cohort validation covered only one TCR beta V-J rearrangement. Tumor Tregs overlapped most with tumor, then blood, naive CD4+ cells.

Semi-nested PCR with Nested Universal Primer A followed constant-region reverse priming of full-length variable regions. TCRdb reprocessed the 5' RACE reads via MiXCR and lists one record per CDR3 protein. Counted here are 13,000 or so distinct CDR3 sequences, about 53% occurring once; the ten biggest clones make up approximately 12%. V was clipped by 4 bases and J by 3 bases, with 16 bases between them. The CDR3 is 16 amino acids. The germline CDR1 and CDR2 sequences are SGHTA and FQGTGA. Treg sorting used a CD4+CD25+CD127-/low gate. The TCR comes from a female donor with breast cancer. The sequenced material came from tumor-infiltrating Tregs sorted from the breast tumor. The genes are TRBV7-3 and TRBJ2-1; D remains unclear. Written as DNA, the CDR3 is TGTGCCAGCAGCTCGACCCCCCAGGTCCTCTACAATGAGCAGTTCTTC. Its translation: CASSSTPQVLYNEQFF.